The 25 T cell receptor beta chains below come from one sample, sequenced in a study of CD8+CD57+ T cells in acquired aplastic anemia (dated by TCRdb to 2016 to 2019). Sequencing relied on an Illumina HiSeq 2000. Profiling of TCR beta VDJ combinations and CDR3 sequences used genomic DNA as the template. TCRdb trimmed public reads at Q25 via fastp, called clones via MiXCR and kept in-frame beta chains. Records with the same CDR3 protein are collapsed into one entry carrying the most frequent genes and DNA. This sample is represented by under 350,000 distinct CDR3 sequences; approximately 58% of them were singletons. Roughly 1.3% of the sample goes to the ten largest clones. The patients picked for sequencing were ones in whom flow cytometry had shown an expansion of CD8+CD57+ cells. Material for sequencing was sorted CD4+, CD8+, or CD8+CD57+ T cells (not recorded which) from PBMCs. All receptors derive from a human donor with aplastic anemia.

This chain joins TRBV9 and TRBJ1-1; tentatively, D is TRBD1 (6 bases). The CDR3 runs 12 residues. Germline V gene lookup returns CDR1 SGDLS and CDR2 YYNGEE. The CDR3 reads CARGGGNTEAFF. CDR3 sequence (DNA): TGTGCTAGAGGGGGGGGGAACACTGAAGCTTTCTTT.

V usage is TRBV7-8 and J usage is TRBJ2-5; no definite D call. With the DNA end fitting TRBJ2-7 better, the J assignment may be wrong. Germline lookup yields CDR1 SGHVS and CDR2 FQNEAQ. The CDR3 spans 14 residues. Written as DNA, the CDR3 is TGTGCCAGCAGCTCTAGTAGAAACTTCAACGAGCAGTACTTC. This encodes CASSSSRNFNEQYF.

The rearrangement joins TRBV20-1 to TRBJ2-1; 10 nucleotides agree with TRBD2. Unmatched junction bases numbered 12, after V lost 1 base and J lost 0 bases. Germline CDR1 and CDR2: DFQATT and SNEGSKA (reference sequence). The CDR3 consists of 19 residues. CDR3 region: CSARAIDEREGSSYNEQFF. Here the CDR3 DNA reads TGCAGTGCTAGAGCGATTGATGAGCGGGAGGGGAGCTCCTACAATGAGCAGTTCTTC.

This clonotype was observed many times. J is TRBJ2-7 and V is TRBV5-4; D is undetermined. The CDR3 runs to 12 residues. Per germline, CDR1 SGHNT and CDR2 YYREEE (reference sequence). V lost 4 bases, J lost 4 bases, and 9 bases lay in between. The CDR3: CASSLNAYEQYF. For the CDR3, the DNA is TGTGCCAGCAGCCTCAACGCTTACGAGCAGTACTTC.

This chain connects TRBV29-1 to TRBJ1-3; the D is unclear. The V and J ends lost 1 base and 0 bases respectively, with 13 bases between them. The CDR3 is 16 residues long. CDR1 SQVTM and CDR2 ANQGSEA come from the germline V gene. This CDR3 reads CSVEGGRSSSGNTIYF. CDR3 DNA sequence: TGCAGCGTTGAAGGAGGAAGGTCCAGCTCTGGAAACACCATATATTTT.

CDR3 in amino acids: CASSELGQETQYF. The CDR3 DNA is TGTGCCAGCAGTGAATTGGGGCAAGAGACCCAGTACTTC. The chain couples TRBV25-1 to TRBJ2-5, with D unclear. This CDR3 has 13 amino acids. With 1 base removed from V and 2 bases from J, the gap between germline ends came to 5 bases. Germline V CDR1 and CDR2: MGHDK, SYGVNS.

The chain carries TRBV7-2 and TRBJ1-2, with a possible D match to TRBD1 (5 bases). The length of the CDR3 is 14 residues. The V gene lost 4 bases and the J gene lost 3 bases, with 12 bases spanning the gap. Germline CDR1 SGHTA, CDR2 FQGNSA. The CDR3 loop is CASSSGSGHYGYTF. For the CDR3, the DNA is TGTGCCAGCAGCTCTGGTTCGGGGCACTATGGCTACACCTTC.

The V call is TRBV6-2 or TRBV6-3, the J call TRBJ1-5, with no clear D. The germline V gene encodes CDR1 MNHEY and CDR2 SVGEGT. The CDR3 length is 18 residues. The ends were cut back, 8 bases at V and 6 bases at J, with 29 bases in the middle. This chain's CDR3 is CASSPAIVTHGLGQPQHF. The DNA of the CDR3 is TGTGCCAGCTCGCCAGCGATAGTTACTCATGGTTTGGGTCAGCCCCAGCATTTT.

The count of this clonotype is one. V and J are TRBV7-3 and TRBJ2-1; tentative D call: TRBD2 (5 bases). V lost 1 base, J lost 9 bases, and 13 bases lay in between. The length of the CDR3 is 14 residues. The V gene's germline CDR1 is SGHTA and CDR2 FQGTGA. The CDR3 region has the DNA TGTGCCAGCAGCTTAAGTCGGGATACCGGTGAGCAGTTCTTC. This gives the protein CASSLSRDTGEQFF.

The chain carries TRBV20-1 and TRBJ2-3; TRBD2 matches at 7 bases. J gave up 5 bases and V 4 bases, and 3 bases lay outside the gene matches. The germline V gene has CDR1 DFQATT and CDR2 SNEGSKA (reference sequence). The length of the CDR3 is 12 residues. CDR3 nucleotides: TGCAGTGCTAATTCGGGGGGAGATACGCAGTATTTT. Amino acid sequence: CSANSGGDTQYF.

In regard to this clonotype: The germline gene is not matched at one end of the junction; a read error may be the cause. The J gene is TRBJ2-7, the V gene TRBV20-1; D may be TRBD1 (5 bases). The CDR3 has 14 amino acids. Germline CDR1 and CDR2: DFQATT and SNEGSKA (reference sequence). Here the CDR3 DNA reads TGCAGTGCCAGAGATAACTATTTAGGACAAAAGCAGTACTTC. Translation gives CSARDNYLGQKQYF.

DNA of the CDR3: TGCAGCGTTGATTTTCCCGGACCCTTCTATGGCTACACCTTC. It is translated as CSVDFPGPFYGYTF. The chain combines TRBV29-1 with TRBJ1-2; D not certain. This CDR3 is built from 14 residues. The V gene lost 3 bases and the J gene lost 4 bases, with 15 bases spanning the gap. Germline V gives CDR1 SQVTM, CDR2 ANQGSEA.

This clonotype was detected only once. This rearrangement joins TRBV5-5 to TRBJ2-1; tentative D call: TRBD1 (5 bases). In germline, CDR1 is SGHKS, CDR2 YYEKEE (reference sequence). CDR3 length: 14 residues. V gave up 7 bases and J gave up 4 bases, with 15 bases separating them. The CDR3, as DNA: TGTGCCAGCGCCACCATGGCAGGGTACAATGAGCAGTTCTTC. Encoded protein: CASATMAGYNEQFF. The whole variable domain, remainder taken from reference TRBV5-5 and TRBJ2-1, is DAGVTQSPTHLIKTRGQQVTLRCSPISGHKSVSWYQQVLGQGPQFIFQYYEKEERGRGNFPDRFSARQFPNYSSELNVNALLLGDSALYLCASATMAGYNEQFFGPGTRLTVL.

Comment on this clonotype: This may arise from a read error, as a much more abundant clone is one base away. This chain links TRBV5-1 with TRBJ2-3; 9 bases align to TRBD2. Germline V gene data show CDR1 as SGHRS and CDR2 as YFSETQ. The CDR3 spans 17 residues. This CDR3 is CASSPFMTGTSTDTQCF. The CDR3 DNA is TGCGCCAGCAGCCCGTTTATGACAGGGACTAGCACAGATACGCAGTGTTTT.

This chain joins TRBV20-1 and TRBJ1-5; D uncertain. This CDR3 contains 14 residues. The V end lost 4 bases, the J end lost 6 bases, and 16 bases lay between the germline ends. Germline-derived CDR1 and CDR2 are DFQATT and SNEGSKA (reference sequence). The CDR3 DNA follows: TGCAGTGCTACCCCCATAGGGAAGGGTCAGCCCCAGCATTTT. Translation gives CSATPIGKGQPQHF.

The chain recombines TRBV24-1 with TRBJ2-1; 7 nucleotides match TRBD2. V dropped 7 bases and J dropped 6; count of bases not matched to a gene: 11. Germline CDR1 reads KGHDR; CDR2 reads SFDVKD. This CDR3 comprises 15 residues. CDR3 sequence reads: CATSSRGRALNEQFF. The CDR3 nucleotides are TGTGCCACCAGCTCTCGAGGGAGGGCCCTCAATGAGCAGTTCTTC.

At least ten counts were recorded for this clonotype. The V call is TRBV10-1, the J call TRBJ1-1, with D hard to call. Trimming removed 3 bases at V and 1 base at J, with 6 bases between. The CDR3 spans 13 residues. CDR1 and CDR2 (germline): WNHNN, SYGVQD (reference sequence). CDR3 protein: CASSESRNTEAFF. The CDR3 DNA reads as TGCGCCAGCAGTGAAAGTCGGAACACTGAAGCTTTCTTT.

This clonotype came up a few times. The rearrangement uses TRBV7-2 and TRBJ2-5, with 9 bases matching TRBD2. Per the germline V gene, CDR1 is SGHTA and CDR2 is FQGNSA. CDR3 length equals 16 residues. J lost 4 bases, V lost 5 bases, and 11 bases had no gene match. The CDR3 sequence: CASSPRVAGAAETQYF. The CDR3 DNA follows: TGTGCCAGCAGCCCCAGGGTAGCGGGAGCCGCAGAGACCCAGTACTTC. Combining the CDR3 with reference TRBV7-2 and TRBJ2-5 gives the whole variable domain GAGVSQSPSNKVTEKGKDVELRCDPISGHTALYWYRQSLGQGLEFLIYFQGNSAPDKSGLPSDRFSAERTGGSVSTLTIQRTQQEDSAVYLCASSPRVAGAAETQYFGPGTRLLVL.

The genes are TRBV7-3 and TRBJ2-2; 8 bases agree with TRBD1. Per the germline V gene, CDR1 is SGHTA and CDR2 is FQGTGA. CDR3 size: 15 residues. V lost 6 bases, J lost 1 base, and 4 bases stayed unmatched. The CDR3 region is CASRGGQVNTGELFF. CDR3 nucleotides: TGTGCCAGCAGGGGGGGACAGGTGAACACCGGGGAGCTGTTTTTT.

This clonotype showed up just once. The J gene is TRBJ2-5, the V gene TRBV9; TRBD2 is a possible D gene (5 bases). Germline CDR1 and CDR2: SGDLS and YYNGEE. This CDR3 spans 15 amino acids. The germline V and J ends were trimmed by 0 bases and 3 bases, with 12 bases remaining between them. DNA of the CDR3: TGTGCCAGCAGCGTAGGTCTAGCAGAAAAAGAGACCCAGTACTTC. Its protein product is CASSVGLAEKETQYF.

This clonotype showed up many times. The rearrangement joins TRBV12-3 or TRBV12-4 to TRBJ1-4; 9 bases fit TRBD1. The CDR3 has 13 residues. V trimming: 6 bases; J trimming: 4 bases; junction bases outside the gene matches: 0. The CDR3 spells CASRGQGNEKLFF. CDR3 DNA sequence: TGTGCCAGCAGGGGACAGGGTAATGAAAAACTGTTTTTT.

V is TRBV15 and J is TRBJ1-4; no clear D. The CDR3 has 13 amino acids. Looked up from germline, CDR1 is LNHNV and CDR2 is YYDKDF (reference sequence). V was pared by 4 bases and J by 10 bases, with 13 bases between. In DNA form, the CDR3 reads TGTGCCACCAGCACCAGCTTGGCCGGAAAACTGTTTTTT. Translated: CATSTSLAGKLFF.

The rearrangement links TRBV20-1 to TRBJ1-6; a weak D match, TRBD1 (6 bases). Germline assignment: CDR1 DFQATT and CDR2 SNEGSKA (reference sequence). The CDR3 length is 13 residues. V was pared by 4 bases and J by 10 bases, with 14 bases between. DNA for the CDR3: TGCAGTGCTATACAGGGAACGTGGTCACCCCTCCACTTT. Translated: CSAIQGTWSPLHF.

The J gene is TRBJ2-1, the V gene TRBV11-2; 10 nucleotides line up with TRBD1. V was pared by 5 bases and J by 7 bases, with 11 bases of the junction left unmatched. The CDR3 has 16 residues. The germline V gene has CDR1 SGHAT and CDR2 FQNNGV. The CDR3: CASSKGTGASRNEQFF. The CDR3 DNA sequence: TGTGCCAGCAGCAAAGGGACAGGGGCTTCGAGGAATGAGCAGTTCTTC. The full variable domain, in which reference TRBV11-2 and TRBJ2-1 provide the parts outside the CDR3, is EAGVAQSPRYKIIEKRQSVAFWCNPISGHATLYWYQQILGQGPKLLIQFQNNGVVDDSQLPKDRFSAERLKGVDSTLKIQPAKLEDSAVYLCASSKGTGASRNEQFFGPGTRLTVL.

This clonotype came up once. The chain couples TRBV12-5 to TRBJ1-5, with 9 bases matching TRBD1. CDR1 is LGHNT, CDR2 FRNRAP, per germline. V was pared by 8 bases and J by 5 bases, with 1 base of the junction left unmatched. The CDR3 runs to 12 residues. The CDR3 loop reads CASRDRDQPQHF. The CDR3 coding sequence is TGTGCTAGTCGGGACAGGGATCAGCCCCAGCATTTT.